A single sample is the source of the 29 T cell receptor beta chains below, sequenced in a study of OX40 agonist ivuxolimab in advanced cancers. This table comes from immunoSEQ multiplex PCR, and its TCRdb copy is limited to in-frame clones, with some not included. The repertoire has tens of thousands of clones, around 87% of them found once; the top ten carry about 1.1%. The input for sequencing was CD4+ or CD8+ T cells sorted from blood, taken in a trial of the OX40 agonist ivuxolimab. The receptor source for this set is an adult with an advanced solid tumor such as melanoma, head and neck, liver or kidney cancer.

The chain is built from TRBV19 and TRBJ2-1; 10 positions agree with TRBD1. Germline CDR1 LNHDA, CDR2 SQIVND (reference sequence). With 7 bases clipped from V and 7 bases from J, the junction kept 7 bases outside the gene matches. The CDR3 has 14 amino acids. The CDR3 region is CASTPDRGMNEQFF. The CDR3 nucleotides are TGTGCCAGTACCCCGGACAGGGGGATGAATGAGCAGTTCTTC.

The chain carries TRBV7-2 and TRBJ2-5; 12 bases match TRBD1. CDR3 length: 14 amino acids. Germline CDR1 is SGHTA and CDR2 is FQGNSA. V was pared by 5 bases and J by 7 bases, with 5 bases of the junction left unmatched. CDR3 sequence reads: CASSTGQGAVTQYF. The CDR3 DNA follows: TGTGCCAGCAGCACGGGACAGGGGGCGGTGACCCAGTACTTC.

Note on this clone: Other DNA sequences from this sample encode an identical CDR3 as well. This chain uses TRBV7-2 with TRBJ2-1; 7 bases map to TRBD2. Per the germline V gene, CDR1 is SGHTA and CDR2 is FQGNSA. V lost 3 bases to trimming and J lost 8 bases; unmatched junction nucleotides: 1. The CDR3 contains 12 residues. Written as DNA, the CDR3 is TGTGCCAGCAGCTTGACTAGCCATGAGCAGTTCTTC. Protein: CASSLTSHEQFF.

V gene TRBV6-1 combines with J gene TRBJ1-4, with D unclear. V dropped 2 bases and J dropped 1 base, with 8 bases sitting between them. CDR3 length: 15 amino acids. Per the germline V gene, CDR1 is MNHNS and CDR2 is SASEGT. The CDR3 nucleotides are TGTGCCAGCAGTGAACAAGGAGGAACTAATGAAAAACTGTTTTTT. It translates to CASSEQGGTNEKLFF.

About this clone itself: Its ends do not fully match the called genes, so a read error is possible. The chain has TRBV7-7 and TRBJ2-3; perhaps D is TRBD1 or TRBD2 (6 bases each). CDR1 is SSHAT and CDR2 is FNYEAQ in the germline V gene (reference sequence). CDR3 length: 15 amino acids. CDR3 residues: CASSRGGNPTDTQYF. As DNA, the CDR3 is TGTGCTAGCAGCAGGGGCGGGAACCCAACAGATACGCAGTATTTT.

This clone appeared once. The rearrangement links TRBV28 to TRBJ1-2, with 9 bases that match TRBD1. CDR1 is MDHEN, CDR2 SYDVKM, per germline. The CDR3 contains 14 residues. V shed 8 bases and J 7 bases; nucleotides not matched to a gene: 11. The CDR3: CASVPSQGAPGYTF. CDR3 sequence (DNA): TGTGCCAGCGTTCCTTCACAGGGGGCGCCTGGCTACACCTTC.

The J gene is TRBJ1-2, the V gene TRBV28; perhaps TRBD1 as D (6 bases). The ends were cut back, 5 bases at V and 3 bases at J, with 19 bases in the middle. CDR3 length: 16 amino acids. The germline gives CDR1 MDHEN, CDR2 SYDVKM. The CDR3 sequence: CASSLRAGALDYGYTF. Written as DNA, the CDR3 is TGTGCCAGCAGTCTCCGGGCGGGGGCCTTGGACTATGGCTACACCTTC.

The chain employs TRBV6-4 and TRBJ1-5, with TRBD1 matching 8 bases. CDR1 and CDR2 from the germline V gene are MRHNA and SNTAGT. The CDR3 consists of 16 residues. The J segment lost 7 bases and the V segment lost 6 bases, leaving 14 bases of the junction unmatched. The CDR3 spells CASSSPSQGGRQPQHF. The CDR3 DNA sequence: TGTGCCAGCAGCAGTCCATCACAGGGGGGCCGGCAGCCCCAGCATTTT.

The chain joins TRBV7-9 to TRBJ2-1; no reliable D call. Trimming left V 3 bases short and J 6 bases short, with 12 bases between. The CDR3 length is 14 residues. Germline lookup yields CDR1 SEHNR and CDR2 FQNEAQ (reference sequence). Here the CDR3 reads CASSFLVIGNEQFF. The CDR3 DNA follows: TGTGCCAGCAGCTTTCTCGTAATAGGCAATGAGCAGTTCTTC.

The chain links TRBV7-2 to TRBJ2-3, with unresolved D. Germline loops: CDR1 SGHTA, CDR2 FQGNSA. Trimming pared 7 bases from V and 0 bases from J, leaving 11 bases between. This CDR3 is built from 14 residues. The CDR3 coding sequence is TGTGCCAGCAAAAAACAAGCTAGCACAGATACGCAGTATTTT. Encoded protein: CASKKQASTDTQYF.

V usage is TRBV10-3 and J usage is TRBJ2-1; TRBD2 matches 8 bases. This CDR3 spans 16 amino acids. The germline gives CDR1 ENHRY, CDR2 SYGVKD. With 5 bases clipped from V and 0 bases from J, the junction kept 6 bases outside the gene matches. CDR3 residues: CAISTSGRSSYNEQFF. The CDR3 nucleotides read TGTGCCATCAGTACTAGCGGACGTAGCTCCTACAATGAGCAGTTCTTC.

This clone showed up just a few times. This sequence joins TRBV5-6 and TRBJ2-1, with TRBD2 matching over 8 bases. This CDR3 region has 15 residues. Germline V lookup: CDR1 SGHDT, CDR2 YYEEEE. The junction had 8 bases not matched to a gene; V was cut back by 2 bases and J by 7 bases. CDR3 coding DNA: TGTGCCAGCAGCTTAACTAGCGGAACGAGGAATGAGCAGTTCTTC. It is translated as CASSLTSGTRNEQFF.

The rearrangement joins TRBV4-3 to TRBJ2-1; 11 bases match TRBD2. The junction had 5 bases not matched to a gene; V was cut back by 4 bases and J by 6 bases. Germline V CDR1 and CDR2: LGHNA, YSLEER. The CDR3 length is 15 residues. The CDR3 DNA follows: TGCGCCAGCAGCCTAGGACTAGCGGGCTCCAATGAGCAGTTCTTC. Protein sequence: CASSLGLAGSNEQFF.

The chain has TRBV6-1 and TRBJ2-7, with D possibly being TRBD2 (6 bases). V lost 7 bases and J 3 bases, leaving 13 bases between the germline ends. The CDR3 runs 13 residues. Germline V gene sequence: CDR1 MNHNS, CDR2 SASEGT. CDR3 bases: TGTGCCAGCACTCCGACCGGGGGCTACGAGCAGTACTTC. This encodes CASTPTGGYEQYF.

The rearrangement links TRBV5-1 to TRBJ2-6; D uncertain. Germline lookup yields CDR1 SGHRS and CDR2 YFSETQ. V was cut by 1 base and J by 1 base, with 12 bases left in between. The CDR3 runs to 17 residues. The CDR3 DNA reads TGCGCCAGCAGCTTGCGCGTTTCGGTGTCTGGGGCCAACGTCCTGACTTTC. It translates to CASSLRVSVSGANVLTF.

The chain has TRBV5-1 and TRBJ1-2; possibly TRBD1 for D (5 bases). V was clipped by 0 bases and J by 7 bases, with 13 bases between them. The CDR3 runs to 14 residues. Per germline, CDR1 SGHRS and CDR2 YFSETQ. CDR3 amino acids: CASSLANGGTGYTF. CDR3 bases: TGCGCCAGCAGCTTGGCCAATGGAGGGACTGGCTACACCTTC.

The J gene is TRBJ2-7, the V gene TRBV7-3, with a possible D match to TRBD1 (6 bases). The germline V and J ends were trimmed by 5 bases and 2 bases, with 10 bases remaining between them. Per germline, CDR1 SGHTA and CDR2 FQGTGA. This CDR3 has 13 residues. The CDR3 bases are TGTGCCAGCAGCCCACAGGGTGCCTACGAGCAGTACTTC. Its translation is CASSPQGAYEQYF.

The V gene is TRBV27, the J gene TRBJ2-6; tentative D call: TRBD1 (6 bases). The V end was cut by 6 bases, the J end by 1 base, with 16 bases between. This CDR3 has 17 amino acids. Germline V gene data show CDR1 as MNHEY and CDR2 as SMNVEV (reference sequence). CDR3 in DNA: TGTGCCAGCAGCTTCTCCCACGACAGGTCTGGGGCCAACGTCCTGACTTTC. Protein: CASSFSHDRSGANVLTF.

The chain joins TRBV18 to TRBJ1-3, with TRBD1 matching over 10 bases. V lost 6 bases and J lost 8; bases outside the gene matches: 7. The CDR3 is made up of 14 amino acids. The germline CDR1 and CDR2 sequences are KGHSH and LQKENI. DNA for the CDR3: TGTGCCAGCTCCCCGGGGACAGGGGAAGACACCATATATTTT. Translated: CASSPGTGEDTIYF.

The V and J genes are TRBV6-5 and TRBJ1-5; D is perhaps TRBD1 (6 bases). In germline, CDR1 is MNHEY, CDR2 SVGAGI. CDR3 length equals 14 residues. Trimming pared 7 bases from V and 0 bases from J, leaving 10 bases between. Here the CDR3 reads CASNPTGSNQPQHF. Here the CDR3 DNA reads TGTGCCAGCAACCCGACAGGTAGCAATCAGCCCCAGCATTTT.

V gene TRBV30 combines with J gene TRBJ1-5; no reliable D call. The CDR3 contains 13 residues. Germline V gene lookup returns CDR1 GTSNPN and CDR2 SVGIG (reference sequence). V was cut by 3 bases and J by 6 bases, with 12 bases left in between. CDR3 protein: CAWSSGGVQPQHF. CDR3 DNA: TGTGCCTGGAGCTCGGGTGGGGTTCAGCCCCAGCATTTT. Full variable domain (rest looked up from reference TRBV30 and TRBJ1-5): SQTIHQWPATLVQPVGSPLSLECTVEGTSNPNLYWYRQAAGRGLQLLFYSVGIGQISSEVPQNLSASRPQDRQFILSSKKLLLSDSGFYLCAWSSGGVQPQHFGDGTRLSIL.

The gene calls are TRBV28 and TRBJ2-7; 12 nucleotides match TRBD2. The CDR3 has 16 amino acids. CDR1 is MDHEN and CDR2 is SYDVKM in the germline V gene. Losses at the gene ends were 3 bases for V and 3 bases for J; bases not matched to a gene: 6. In DNA, the CDR3 is TGTGCCAGCAGTTTCACTAGCGGGAGGACGCTCTACGAGCAGTACTTC. It translates to CASSFTSGRTLYEQYF. Drawing the rest from reference TRBV28 and TRBJ2-7, the complete variable domain is DVKVTQSSRYLVKRTGEKVFLECVQDMDHENMFWYRQDPGLGLRLIYFSYDVKMKEKGDIPEGYSVSREKKERFSLILESASTNQTSMYLCASSFTSGRTLYEQYFGPGTRLTVT.

The rearrangement uses TRBV28 and TRBJ1-1; D is unresolved. V was trimmed by 4 bases and J by 3 bases, leaving 9 bases between them. CDR1 MDHEN and CDR2 SYDVKM come from the germline V gene. This CDR3 region has 13 residues. CDR3 region: CASSSSLHTEAFF. Written as DNA, the CDR3 is TGTGCCAGCAGTTCCAGTCTACACACTGAAGCTTTCTTT.

The chain joins TRBV18 to TRBJ1-1; 8 nucleotides agree with TRBD1. Germline V gene lookup returns CDR1 KGHSH and CDR2 LQKENI. J lost 4 bases, V lost 6 bases, and 4 bases had no gene match. This CDR3 comprises 13 residues. CDR3 in amino acids: CASSRQGATEAFF. The CDR3 DNA is TGTGCCAGCTCGCGTCAGGGGGCCACTGAAGCTTTCTTT.

The chain is built from TRBV27 and TRBJ2-7; 8 nucleotides line up with TRBD1. Trimming cost V 1 base and J 5 bases; bases outside gene matches: 10. Germline V lookup: CDR1 MNHEY, CDR2 SMNVEV (reference sequence). The CDR3 loop spans 16 amino acids. The CDR3 nucleotides read TGTGCCAGCAGTTTATTACTGGCAGGGGGCATGGACGAGCAGTACTTC. Translation gives CASSLLLAGGMDEQYF.

This chain joins TRBV25-1 and TRBJ2-7, with 10 bases identical to TRBD1. V lost 8 bases to trimming and J lost 5 bases; unmatched junction nucleotides: 9. This CDR3 region has 14 residues. Germline V gene data show CDR1 as MGHDK and CDR2 as SYGVNS. DNA of the CDR3: TGTGCCAGCGCACGACAGGGGGCGATAGACGAGCAGTACTTC. Amino acids: CASARQGAIDEQYF.

The chain carries TRBV19 and TRBJ2-3; 10 bases are a match to TRBD2. The V gene end was trimmed by 6 bases and the J gene end by 4 bases; junction bases not matched to a gene: 7. The V gene's germline CDR1 is LNHDA and CDR2 SQIVND (reference sequence). The CDR3 is 15 amino acids. The CDR3 sequence: CASSLTSGTADTQYF. For the CDR3, the DNA is TGTGCCAGTAGCCTCACTAGCGGGACCGCAGATACGCAGTATTTT.

In nucleotides, the CDR3 is TGTGCCAGCAGCTTAGTGAGAGGGCCCGGTGAGCAGTTCTTC. Translation: CASSLVRGPGEQFF. The V gene is TRBV11-2, the J gene TRBJ2-1; TRBD2 is a possible D gene (5 bases). V was trimmed by 1 base and J by 9 bases, leaving 13 bases between them. Looked up from germline, CDR1 is SGHAT and CDR2 is FQNNGV. The CDR3 totals 14 residues.

The chain has TRBV28 and TRBJ2-5; D remains ambiguous. CDR1 MDHEN and CDR2 SYDVKM come from the germline V gene. V shed 2 bases and J shed 7 bases, with 5 bases lying between them. The CDR3 consists of 11 residues. The CDR3 DNA is TGTGCCAGCAGTTTAGCTGTGACCCAGTACTTC. It translates to CASSLAVTQYF.